One T cell receptor (beta chain) is described in this entry. Unique molecular identifiers were incorporated into the prepared TCRbeta library. One entry per CDR3 protein results from TCRdb running MiXCR on the PCR reads. There are some 530,000 distinct CDR3 sequences in the sample; approximately 13% occur only once, and around 5.8% lies in the top ten. This entry belongs to a study of T-cell reconstitution after alpha-beta-depleted transplantation in children. This TCR was recovered from a human donor who donated a stem cell graft to a child with combined immunodeficiency. Sequencing was performed on PBMCs from the stem cell graft donor, taken from the stem cell graft.

CDR3 sequence reads: CASSLLGTGGSNEQFF. The CDR3 bases are TGTGCCAGCAGCTTATTAGGGACAGGGGGAAGTAATGAGCAGTTCTTC. The chain recombines TRBV9 with TRBJ2-1; 11 positions agree with TRBD1. This CDR3 spans 16 amino acids. Trimming removed 4 bases from V and 7 bases from J; junction bases left unmatched: 10. Germline V gene sequence: CDR1 SGDLS, CDR2 YYNGEE.